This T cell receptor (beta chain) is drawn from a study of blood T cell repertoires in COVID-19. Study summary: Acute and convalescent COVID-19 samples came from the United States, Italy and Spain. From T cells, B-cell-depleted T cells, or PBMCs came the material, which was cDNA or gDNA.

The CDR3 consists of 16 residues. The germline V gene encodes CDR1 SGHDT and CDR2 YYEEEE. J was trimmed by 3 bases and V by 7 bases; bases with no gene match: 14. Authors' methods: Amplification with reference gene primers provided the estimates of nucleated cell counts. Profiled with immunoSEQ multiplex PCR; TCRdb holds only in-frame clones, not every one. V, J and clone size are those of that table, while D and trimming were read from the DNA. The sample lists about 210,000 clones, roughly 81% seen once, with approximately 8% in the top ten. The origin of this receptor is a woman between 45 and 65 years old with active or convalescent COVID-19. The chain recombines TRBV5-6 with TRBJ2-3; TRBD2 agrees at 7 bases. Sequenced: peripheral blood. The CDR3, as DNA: TGTGCCAGCGCGTCCCGAGTGACTAGCCAGACAGATACGCAGTATTTT. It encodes CASASRVTSQTDTQYF. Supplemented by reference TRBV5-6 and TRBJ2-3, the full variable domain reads DAGVTQSPTHLIKTRGQQVTLRCSPKSGHDTVSWYQQALGQGPQFIFQYYEEEERQRGNFPDRFSGHQFPNYSSELNVNALLLGDSALYLCASASRVTSQTDTQYFGPGTRLTVL.